This T cell receptor (beta chain) was captured by sequencing in a study of Graves' ophthalmopathy and Graves' hyperthyroidism. Study-wide results and caveats: In predicting ophthalmopathy progression, the model reached 70% to 71% sensitivity and around 72% specificity. In blood appeared most of the expanded thyroid clonotypes whose frequency exceeded 0.001.

RNA transcripts were the source from which TCR beta CDR3 regions were amplified. First-round RT-PCR relied on HTBI primers, and a second-round multiplex PCR came next. TCRdb recomputed calls from the multiplex PCR reads with MiXCR, one row per CDR3 protein. The data hold around 1,000,000 distinct CDR3 sequences, with about 40% observed a single time. Hyperthyroidism patients were newly diagnosed, under 2 months' duration, aged 18 to 65. Diagnosis used clinical symptoms, serum thyroxine, TRAb, thyroid ultrasound and orbital computed tomography. This clonotype occurred a few times. Its antigen is undetermined. The receptor was derived from an adult man with Graves' hyperthyroidism. The specimen sequenced was peripheral blood or thyroid tissue (not recorded which).

This CDR3 is CASSSPGGEHF. The DNA of the CDR3 is TGTGCCAGCAGTTCGCCGGGGGGCGAGCATTTT. The chain has TRBV6-2 or TRBV6-3 and TRBJ1-5; perhaps TRBD1 as D (6 bases). CDR1 is MNHEY, CDR2 SVGEGT, per germline. V lost 4 bases to trimming and J lost 14 bases, with 12 bases between them. This CDR3 has 11 residues.